The 3 T cell receptor beta chains in this list originate from one sample, sequenced in a study of Ad26.COV2.S vaccination and SARS-CoV-2 variants. Only in-frame clones appear in the TCRdb table, and some are missing; sequencing was by immunoSEQ multiplex PCR. The data show 350,000 to 450,000 clones, about 85% seen once. Treatment meaning: about 20 received Ad26.COV2.S at low or high dose, single or two shots; several received placebo; per-sample allocation not given. The samples were gathered on day 63 after the first injection of vaccine or placebo. The material sequenced was peripheral blood, taken in a trial of Ad26.COV2.S vaccine versus placebo. The receptor source for this set is a person aged 18-60 years who received the Ad26.COV2.S COVID-19 vaccine or a placebo.

The J gene is TRBJ2-2, the V gene TRBV18; a possible D gene is TRBD2 (5 bases). The CDR3 is made up of 16 amino acids. The V and J ends lost 3 bases and 3 bases respectively, with 14 bases between them. Germline V gene sequence: CDR1 KGHSH, CDR2 LQKENI. This chain's CDR3 is CASSPPRVAYTGELFF. The CDR3 DNA is TGTGCCAGCTCACCCCCGAGGGTAGCGTACACCGGGGAGCTGTTTTTT. Based on the CDR3 plus reference TRBV18 and TRBJ2-2, the full variable domain is NAGVMQNPRHLVRRRGQEARLRCSPMKGHSHVYWYRQLPEEGLKFMVYLQKENIIDESGMPKERFSAEFPKEGPSILRIQQVVRGDSAAYFCASSPPRVAYTGELFFGEGSRLTVL.

The chain is built from TRBV24-1 and TRBJ2-2; D unclear. Per the germline V gene, CDR1 is KGHDR and CDR2 is SFDVKD. The V end was cut by 4 bases, the J end by 3 bases, with 11 bases between. The CDR3 is 15 amino acids. The CDR3 is CATSEGMTDTGELFF. The CDR3 nucleotides are TGTGCCACCAGTGAGGGGATGACGGACACCGGGGAGCTGTTTTTT.

This chain links TRBV7-9 with TRBJ2-1, with D unresolved. There are 17 residues in the CDR3. Germline assignment: CDR1 SEHNR and CDR2 FQNEAQ (reference sequence). Trimming took 0 bases from V and 0 from J, leaving 12 bases between them. This chain's CDR3 is CASSLAIALSSYNEQFF. CDR3 coding DNA: TGTGCCAGCAGCTTAGCTATAGCCCTGAGCTCCTACAATGAGCAGTTCTTC.